The source of this T cell receptor beta chain is a study of technical replicates of blood from several donors. Here immunoSEQ multiplex PCR was the method, and the copy in TCRdb shows in-frame clones only, minus some. Counted here are more than 45,000 clones, around 92% occurring once; the ten biggest clones make up under 5%. Trimming cost V 6 bases and J 0 bases, with 11 bases left between them. This CDR3 spans 14 amino acids. Germline lookup yields CDR1 SNHLY and CDR2 FYNNEI. This clonotype was sampled from a human donor in good health. Some clones in this sample may be carry-over from other donors' samples. The chain uses TRBV2 and TRBJ1-1; the D is unclear. Sequenced: PBMCs. The chain's CDR3 is CASRAPGMNTEAFF. CDR3 coding DNA: TGTGCCAGCAGAGCCCCGGGGATGAACACTGAAGCTTTCTTT.